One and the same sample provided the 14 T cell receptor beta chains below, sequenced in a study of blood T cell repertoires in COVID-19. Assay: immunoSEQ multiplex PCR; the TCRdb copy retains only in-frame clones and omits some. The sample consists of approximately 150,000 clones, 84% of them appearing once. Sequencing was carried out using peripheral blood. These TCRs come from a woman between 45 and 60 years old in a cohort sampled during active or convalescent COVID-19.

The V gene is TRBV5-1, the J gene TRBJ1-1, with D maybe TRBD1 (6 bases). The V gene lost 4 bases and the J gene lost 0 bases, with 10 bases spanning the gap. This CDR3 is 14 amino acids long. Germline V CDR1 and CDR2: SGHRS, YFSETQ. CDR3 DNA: TGCGCCAGCAGCGCCGGGACAATGAACACTGAAGCTTTCTTT. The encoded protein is CASSAGTMNTEAFF.

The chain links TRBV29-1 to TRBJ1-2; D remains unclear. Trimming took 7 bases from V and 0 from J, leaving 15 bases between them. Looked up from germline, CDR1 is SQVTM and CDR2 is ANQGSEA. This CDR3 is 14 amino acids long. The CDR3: CSDTAAATNYGYTF. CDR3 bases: TGCAGCGACACAGCCGCTGCTACTAACTATGGCTACACCTTC.

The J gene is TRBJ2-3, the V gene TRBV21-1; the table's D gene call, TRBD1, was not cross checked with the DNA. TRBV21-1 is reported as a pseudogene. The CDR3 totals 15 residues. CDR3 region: CASTDRGSNTDTQYF. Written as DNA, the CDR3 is TGTGCCAGCACGGACAGGGGGTCCAACACAGATACGCAGTATTTT.

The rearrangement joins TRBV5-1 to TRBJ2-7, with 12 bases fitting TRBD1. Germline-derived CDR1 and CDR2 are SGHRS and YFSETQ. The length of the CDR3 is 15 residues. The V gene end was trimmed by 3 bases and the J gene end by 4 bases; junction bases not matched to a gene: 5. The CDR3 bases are TGCGCCAGCAGCTACGGGACAGGGGGCTCTTACGAGCAGTACTTC. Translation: CASSYGTGGSYEQYF.

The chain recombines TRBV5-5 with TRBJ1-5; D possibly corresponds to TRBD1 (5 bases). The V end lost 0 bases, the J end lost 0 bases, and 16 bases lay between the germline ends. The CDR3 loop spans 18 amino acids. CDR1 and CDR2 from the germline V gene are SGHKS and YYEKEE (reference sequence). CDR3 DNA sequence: TGTGCCAGCAGCTTGGTGGGAGGACAACCGACTAGCAATCAGCCCCAGCATTTT. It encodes CASSLVGGQPTSNQPQHF.

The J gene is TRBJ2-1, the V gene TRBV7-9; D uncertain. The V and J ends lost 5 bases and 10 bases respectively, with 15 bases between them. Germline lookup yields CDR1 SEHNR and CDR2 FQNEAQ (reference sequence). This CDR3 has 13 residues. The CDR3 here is CASSAPGLQEQFF. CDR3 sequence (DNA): TGTGCCAGCAGCGCCCCAGGTTTGCAGGAGCAGTTCTTC.

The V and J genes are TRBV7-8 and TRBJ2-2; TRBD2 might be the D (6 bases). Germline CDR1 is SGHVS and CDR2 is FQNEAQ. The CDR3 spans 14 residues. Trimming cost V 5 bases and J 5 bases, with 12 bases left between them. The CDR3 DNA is TGTGCCAGCAGCCGACTAGTCGAAACCGGGGAGCTGTTTTTT. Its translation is CASSRLVETGELFF.

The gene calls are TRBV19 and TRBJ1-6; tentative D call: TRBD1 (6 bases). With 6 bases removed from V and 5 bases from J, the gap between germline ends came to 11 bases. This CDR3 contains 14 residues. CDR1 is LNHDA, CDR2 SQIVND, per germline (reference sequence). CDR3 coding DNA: TGTGCCAGTAGAGAACAGGGAAATAATTCACCCCTCCACTTT. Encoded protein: CASREQGNNSPLHF.

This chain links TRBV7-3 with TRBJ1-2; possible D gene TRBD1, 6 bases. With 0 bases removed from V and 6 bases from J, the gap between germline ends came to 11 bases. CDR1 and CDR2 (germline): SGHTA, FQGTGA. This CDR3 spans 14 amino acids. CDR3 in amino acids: CASSLTLQGDGYTF. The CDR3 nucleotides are TGTGCCAGCAGCTTAACATTACAGGGAGATGGCTACACCTTC.

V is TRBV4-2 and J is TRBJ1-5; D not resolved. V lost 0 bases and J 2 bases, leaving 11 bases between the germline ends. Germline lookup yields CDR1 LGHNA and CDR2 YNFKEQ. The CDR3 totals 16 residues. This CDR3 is CASSQDVGRGNQPQHF. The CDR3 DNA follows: TGTGCCAGCAGCCAAGATGTAGGCCGGGGCAATCAGCCCCAGCATTTT.

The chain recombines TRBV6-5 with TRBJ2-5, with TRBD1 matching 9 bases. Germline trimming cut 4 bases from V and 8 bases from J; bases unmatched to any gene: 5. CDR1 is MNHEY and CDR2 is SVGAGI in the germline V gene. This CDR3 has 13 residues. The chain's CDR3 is CASSFDRGETQYF. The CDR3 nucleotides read TGTGCCAGCAGTTTCGACAGGGGGGAAACCCAGTACTTC.

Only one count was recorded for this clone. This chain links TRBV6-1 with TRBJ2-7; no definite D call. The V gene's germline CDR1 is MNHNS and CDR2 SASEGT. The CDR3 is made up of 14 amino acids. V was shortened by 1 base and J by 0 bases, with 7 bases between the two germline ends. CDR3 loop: CASSEGPNSYEQYF. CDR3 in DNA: TGTGCCAGCAGTGAAGGGCCGAACTCCTACGAGCAGTACTTC.

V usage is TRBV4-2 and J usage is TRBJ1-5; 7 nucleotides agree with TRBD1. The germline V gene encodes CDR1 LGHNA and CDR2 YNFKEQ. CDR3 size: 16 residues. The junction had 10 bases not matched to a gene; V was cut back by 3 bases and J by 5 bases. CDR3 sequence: CASSHSTGEADQPQHF. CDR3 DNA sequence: TGTGCCAGCAGCCATTCAACAGGGGAAGCGGATCAGCCCCAGCATTTT.

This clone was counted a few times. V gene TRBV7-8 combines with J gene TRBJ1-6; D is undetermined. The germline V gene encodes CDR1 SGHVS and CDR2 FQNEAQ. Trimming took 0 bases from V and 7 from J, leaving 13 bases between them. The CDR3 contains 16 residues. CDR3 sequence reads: CASSLARNVENSPLHF. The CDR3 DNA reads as TGTGCCAGCAGCTTAGCGAGGAACGTGGAAAATTCACCCCTCCACTTT.